This TCR beta chain was captured in a study of T cells expressing NK-cell markers. Background on the study: The study sequenced eight donors, seven HCMV-seropositive and one seronegative.

General observations from the study: Whether expanded NKG2C+ T cell clones recognized HCMV stayed uncertain.

On this clonotype itself: Its specificity is not known.

The cDNA for TCR beta came from 5'RACE template switching with UMIs. No DNA is given; TCRdb re-called the 5' RACE reads and lists each CDR3 protein once. The sample table includes under 600,000 distinct CDR3 sequences. CDR3 length equals 22 residues. Germline V gene sequence: CDR1 MNHEY, CDR2 SVGEGT. This TCR was recovered from a woman aged 50 to 60 in good health. The rearrangement links TRBV6-2 or TRBV6-3 to TRBJ2-3; the TRBD1 assignment by TCRdb is unverifiable without DNA. Sequences were obtained from blood T cells: a sorted CD56 or NKG2C T cell subset, CD4+ or CD8+ T cells, or bulk PBMC T cells (not recorded which). CDR3 residues: CASSYRVGPILGERLLTDTQYF.